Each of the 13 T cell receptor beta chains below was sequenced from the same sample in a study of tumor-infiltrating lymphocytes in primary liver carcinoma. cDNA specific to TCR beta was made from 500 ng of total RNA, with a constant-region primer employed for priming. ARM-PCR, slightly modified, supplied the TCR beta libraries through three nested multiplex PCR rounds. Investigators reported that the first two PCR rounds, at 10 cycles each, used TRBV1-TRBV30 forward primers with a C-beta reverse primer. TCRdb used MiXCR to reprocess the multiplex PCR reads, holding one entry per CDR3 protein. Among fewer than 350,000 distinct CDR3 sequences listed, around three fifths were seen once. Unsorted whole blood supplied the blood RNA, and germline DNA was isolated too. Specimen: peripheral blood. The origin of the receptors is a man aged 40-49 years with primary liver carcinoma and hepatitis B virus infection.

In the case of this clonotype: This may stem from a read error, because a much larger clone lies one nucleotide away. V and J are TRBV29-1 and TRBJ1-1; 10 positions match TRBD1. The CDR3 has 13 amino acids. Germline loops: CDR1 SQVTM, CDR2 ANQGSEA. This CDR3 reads CNATGGLNTEAFF. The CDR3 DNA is TGCAACGCGACAGGGGGCTTGAATACTGAAGCTTTCTTT.

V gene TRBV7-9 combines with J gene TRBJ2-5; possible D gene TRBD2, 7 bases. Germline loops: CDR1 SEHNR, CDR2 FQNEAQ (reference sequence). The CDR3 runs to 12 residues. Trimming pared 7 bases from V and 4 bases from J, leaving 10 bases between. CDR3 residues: CASNREGETQYF. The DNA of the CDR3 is TGTGCCAGCAACAGGGAGGGAGAGACCCAGTACTTC.

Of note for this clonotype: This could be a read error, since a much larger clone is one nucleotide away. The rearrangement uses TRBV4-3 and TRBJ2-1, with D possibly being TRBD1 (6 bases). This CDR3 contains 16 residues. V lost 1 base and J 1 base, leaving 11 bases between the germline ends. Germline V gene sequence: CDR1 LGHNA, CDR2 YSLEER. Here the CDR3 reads CASSQGSQGSYNEQFF. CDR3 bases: TGCGCCAGCAGCCAAGGTTCACAGGGTTCCTACAATGAGCAGTTCTTC.

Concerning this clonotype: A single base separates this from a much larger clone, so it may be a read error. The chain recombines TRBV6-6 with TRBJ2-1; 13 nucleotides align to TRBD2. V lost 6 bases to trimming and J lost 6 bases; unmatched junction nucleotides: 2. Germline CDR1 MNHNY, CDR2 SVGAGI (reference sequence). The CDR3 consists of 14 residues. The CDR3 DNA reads TGTGCCAGCAGGGGGACTAGCGGGATCAATGAGCAGTTCTTC. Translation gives CASRGTSGINEQFF.

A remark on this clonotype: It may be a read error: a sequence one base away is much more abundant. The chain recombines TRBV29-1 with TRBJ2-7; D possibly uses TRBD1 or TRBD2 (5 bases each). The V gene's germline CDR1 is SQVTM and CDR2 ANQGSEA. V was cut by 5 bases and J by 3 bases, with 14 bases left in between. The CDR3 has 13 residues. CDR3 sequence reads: CSVRDGLFYEQYF. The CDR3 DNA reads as TGCAGCGTTCGGGACGGTCTGTTCTACGAGCAGTACTTC.

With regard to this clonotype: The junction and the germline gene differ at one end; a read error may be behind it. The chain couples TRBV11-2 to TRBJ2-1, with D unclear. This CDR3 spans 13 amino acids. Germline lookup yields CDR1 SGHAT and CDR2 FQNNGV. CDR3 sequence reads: CASSSDLYNKQFF. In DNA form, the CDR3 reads TGTGCCAGCAGCTCAGATCTGTACAATAAGCAGTTCTTC.

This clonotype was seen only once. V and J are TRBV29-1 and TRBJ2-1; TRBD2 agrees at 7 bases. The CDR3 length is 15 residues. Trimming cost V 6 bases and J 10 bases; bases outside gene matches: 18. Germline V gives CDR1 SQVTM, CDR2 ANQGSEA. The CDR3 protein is CSVLDWTSGEKEQFF. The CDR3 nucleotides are TGCAGCGTCTTGGATTGGACCAGCGGGGAGAAAGAGCAGTTCTTC.

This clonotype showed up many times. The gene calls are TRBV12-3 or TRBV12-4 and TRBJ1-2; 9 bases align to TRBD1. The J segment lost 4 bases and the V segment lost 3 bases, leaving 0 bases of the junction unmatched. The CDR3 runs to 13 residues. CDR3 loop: CASSLGQGYGYTF. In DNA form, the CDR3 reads TGTGCCAGCAGTTTGGGACAGGGCTATGGCTACACCTTC.

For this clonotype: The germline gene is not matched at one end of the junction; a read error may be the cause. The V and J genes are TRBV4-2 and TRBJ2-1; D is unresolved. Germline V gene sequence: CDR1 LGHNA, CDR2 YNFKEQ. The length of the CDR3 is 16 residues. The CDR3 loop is CASSQDSYSEYNGQFF. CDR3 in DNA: TGCGCCAGCAGCCAAGATTCCTACTCAGAATACAATGGGCAGTTCTTC.

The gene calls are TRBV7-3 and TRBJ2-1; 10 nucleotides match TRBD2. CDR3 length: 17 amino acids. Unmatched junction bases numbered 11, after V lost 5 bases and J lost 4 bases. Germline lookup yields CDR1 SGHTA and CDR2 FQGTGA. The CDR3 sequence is CASSPSTGLAAYNEQFF. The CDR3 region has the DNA TGTGCCAGCAGCCCCTCGACCGGACTAGCGGCTTACAATGAGCAGTTCTTC.

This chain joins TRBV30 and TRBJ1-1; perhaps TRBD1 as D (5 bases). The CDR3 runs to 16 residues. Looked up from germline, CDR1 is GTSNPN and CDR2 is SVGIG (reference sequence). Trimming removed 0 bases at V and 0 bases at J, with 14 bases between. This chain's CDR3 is CAWSVWGVPMNTEAFF. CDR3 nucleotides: TGTGCCTGGAGTGTTTGGGGGGTCCCCATGAACACTGAAGCTTTCTTT.

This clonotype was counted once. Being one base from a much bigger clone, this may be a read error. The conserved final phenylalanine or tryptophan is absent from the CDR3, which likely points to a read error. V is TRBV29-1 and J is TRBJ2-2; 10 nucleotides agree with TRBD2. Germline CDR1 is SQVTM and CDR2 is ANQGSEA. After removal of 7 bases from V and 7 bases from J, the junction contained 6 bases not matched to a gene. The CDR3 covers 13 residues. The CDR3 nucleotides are TGCAGCGCCCGGGCTAGCGGGAGCGGGGAGCTGTTTTTA. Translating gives CSARASGSGELFL.

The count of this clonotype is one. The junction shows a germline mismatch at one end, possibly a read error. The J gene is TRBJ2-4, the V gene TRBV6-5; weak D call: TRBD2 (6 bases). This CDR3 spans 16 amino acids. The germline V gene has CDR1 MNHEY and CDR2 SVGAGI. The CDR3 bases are TGTGCCAGCAGTCGACTAGTGGGAGGTTTCAAAAACATCCAGTACTTC. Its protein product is CASSRLVGGFKNIQYF.